This TCR beta chain was sequenced in a study of blood T cell repertoires in COVID-19. Study details: Samples came from the United States, Italy and Spain, spanning acute and convalescent COVID-19.

Unmatched junction bases numbered 4, after V lost 0 bases and J lost 9 bases. Germline V CDR1 and CDR2: MNHEY, SVGAGI. CDR3 length: 15 residues. Profiling relied on immunoSEQ multiplex PCR, and the TCRdb table lists in-frame clones only, not all of them. Here the sample spans under 250,000 clones, around 83% being singletons. This clonotype was sampled from a man aged 35-49 years with active or convalescent COVID-19. The source material was peripheral blood. The V and J genes are TRBV6-5 and TRBJ1-6, with TRBD1 matching over 8 bases. This CDR3 is CASSYSQGAGSPLHF. The CDR3 DNA follows: TGTGCCAGCAGTTACTCCCAGGGGGCTGGTTCACCCCTCCACTTT.